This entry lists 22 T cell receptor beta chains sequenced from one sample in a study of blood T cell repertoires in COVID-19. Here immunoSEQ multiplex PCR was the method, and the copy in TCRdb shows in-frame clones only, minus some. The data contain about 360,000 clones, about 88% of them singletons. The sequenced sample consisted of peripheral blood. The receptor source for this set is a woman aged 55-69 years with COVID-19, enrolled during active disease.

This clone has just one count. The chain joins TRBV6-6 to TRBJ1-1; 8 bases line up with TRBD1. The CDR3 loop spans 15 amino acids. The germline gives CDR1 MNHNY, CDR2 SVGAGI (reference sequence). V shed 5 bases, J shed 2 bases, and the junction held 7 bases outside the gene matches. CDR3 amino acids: CASSLGQGRNTEAFF. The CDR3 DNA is TGTGCCAGCAGTCTTGGACAGGGTCGTAACACTGAAGCTTTCTTT.

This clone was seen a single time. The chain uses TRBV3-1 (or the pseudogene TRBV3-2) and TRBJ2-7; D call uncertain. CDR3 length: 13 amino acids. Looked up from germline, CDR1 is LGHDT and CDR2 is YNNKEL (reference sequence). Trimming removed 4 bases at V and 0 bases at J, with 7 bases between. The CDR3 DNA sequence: TGTGCCAGCAGCCTACACGCCTCCTACGAGCAGTACTTC. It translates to CASSLHASYEQYF.

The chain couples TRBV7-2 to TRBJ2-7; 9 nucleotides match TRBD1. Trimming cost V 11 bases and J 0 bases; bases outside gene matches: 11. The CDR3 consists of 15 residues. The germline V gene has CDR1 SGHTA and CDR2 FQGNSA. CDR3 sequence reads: CACSEGDRVSYEQYF. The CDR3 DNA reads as TGTGCCTGCTCGGAGGGGGACAGGGTCTCCTACGAGCAGTACTTC.

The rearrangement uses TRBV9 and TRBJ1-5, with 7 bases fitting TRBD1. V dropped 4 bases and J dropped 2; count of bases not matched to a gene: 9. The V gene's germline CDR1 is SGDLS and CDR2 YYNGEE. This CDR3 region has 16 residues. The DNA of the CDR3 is TGTGCCAGCAGCTCAGGGGGTCGGGCGGGCAATCAGCCCCAGCATTTT. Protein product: CASSSGGRAGNQPQHF.

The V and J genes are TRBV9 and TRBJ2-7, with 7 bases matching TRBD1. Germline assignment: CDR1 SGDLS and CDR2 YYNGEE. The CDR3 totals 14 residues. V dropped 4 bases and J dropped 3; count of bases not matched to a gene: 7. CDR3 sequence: CASSPGTVHYEQYF. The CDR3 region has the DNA TGTGCCAGCAGCCCCGGGACAGTCCACTACGAGCAGTACTTC.

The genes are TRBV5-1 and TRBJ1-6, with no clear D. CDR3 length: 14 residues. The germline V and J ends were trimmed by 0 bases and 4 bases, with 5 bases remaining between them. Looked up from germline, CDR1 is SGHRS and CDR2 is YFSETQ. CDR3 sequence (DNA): TGCGCCAGCAGCTTGGAACAGTATAATTCACCCCTCCACTTT. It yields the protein CASSLEQYNSPLHF. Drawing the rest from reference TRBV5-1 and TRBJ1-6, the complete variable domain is KAGVTQTPRYLIKTRGQQVTLSCSPISGHRSVSWYQQTPGQGLQFLFEYFSETQRNKGNFPGRFSGRQFSNSRSEMNVSTLELGDSALYLCASSLEQYNSPLHFGNGTRLTVT.

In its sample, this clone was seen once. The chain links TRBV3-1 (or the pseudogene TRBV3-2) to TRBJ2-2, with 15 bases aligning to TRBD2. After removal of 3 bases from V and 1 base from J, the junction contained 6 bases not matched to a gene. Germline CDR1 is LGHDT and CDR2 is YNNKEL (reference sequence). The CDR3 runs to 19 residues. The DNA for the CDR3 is TGTGCCAGCAGCCACGGACTAGCGGGGGGGCCGGTGAACACCGGGGAGCTGTTTTTT. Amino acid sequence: CASSHGLAGGPVNTGELFF.

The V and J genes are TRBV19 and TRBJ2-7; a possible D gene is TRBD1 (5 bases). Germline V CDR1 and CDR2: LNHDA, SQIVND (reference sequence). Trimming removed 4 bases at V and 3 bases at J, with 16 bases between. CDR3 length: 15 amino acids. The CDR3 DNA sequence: TGTGCCAGTAGTAACCCCAGGGCCACCCTCTACGAGCAGTACTTC. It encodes CASSNPRATLYEQYF.

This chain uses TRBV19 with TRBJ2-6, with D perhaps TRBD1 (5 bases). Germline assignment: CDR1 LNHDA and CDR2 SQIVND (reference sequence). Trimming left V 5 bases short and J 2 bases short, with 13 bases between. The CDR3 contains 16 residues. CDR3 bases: TGTGCCAGTAGTCCTCCCACCAGGGCTGGGGCCAACGTCCTGACTTTC. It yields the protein CASSPPTRAGANVLTF. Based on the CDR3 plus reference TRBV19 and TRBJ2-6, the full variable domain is DGGITQSPKYLFRKEGQNVTLSCEQNLNHDAMYWYRQDPGQGLRLIYYSQIVNDFQKGDIAEGYSVSREKKESFPLTVTSAQKNPTAFYLCASSPPTRAGANVLTFGAGSRLTVL.

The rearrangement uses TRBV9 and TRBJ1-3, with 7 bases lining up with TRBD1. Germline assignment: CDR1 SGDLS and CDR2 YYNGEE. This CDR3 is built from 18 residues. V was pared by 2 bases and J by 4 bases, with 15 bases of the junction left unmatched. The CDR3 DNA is TGTGCCAGCAGCGTCCAGACCGGAGGGGGCTTAGGGGGAAACACCATATATTTT. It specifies CASSVQTGGGLGGNTIYF.

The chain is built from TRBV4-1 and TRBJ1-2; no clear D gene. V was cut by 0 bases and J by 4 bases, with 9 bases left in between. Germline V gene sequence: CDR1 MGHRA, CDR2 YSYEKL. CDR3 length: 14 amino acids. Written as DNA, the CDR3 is TGCGCCAGCAGCCAAGAGCCGGGGAGCTATGGCTACACCTTC. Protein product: CASSQEPGSYGYTF.

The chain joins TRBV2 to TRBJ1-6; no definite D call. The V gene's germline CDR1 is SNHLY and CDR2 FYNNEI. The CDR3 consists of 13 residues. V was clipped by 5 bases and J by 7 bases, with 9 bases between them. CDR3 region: CASSLDWNSPLHF. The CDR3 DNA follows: TGTGCCAGCAGTCTAGACTGGAATTCACCCCTCCACTTT.

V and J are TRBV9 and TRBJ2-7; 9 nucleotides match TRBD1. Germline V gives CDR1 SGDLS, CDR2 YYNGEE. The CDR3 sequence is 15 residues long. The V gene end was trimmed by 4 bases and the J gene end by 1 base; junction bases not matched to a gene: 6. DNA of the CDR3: TGTGCCAGCAGCAAGGGACAGGGAGTATCCTACGAGCAGTACTTC. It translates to CASSKGQGVSYEQYF.

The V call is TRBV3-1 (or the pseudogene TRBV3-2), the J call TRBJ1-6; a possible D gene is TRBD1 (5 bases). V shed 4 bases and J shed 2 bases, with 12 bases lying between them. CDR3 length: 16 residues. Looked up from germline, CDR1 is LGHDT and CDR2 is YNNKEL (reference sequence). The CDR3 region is CASSPLEQAYNSPLHF. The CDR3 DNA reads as TGTGCCAGCAGCCCCCTCGAACAGGCCTATAATTCACCCCTCCACTTT.

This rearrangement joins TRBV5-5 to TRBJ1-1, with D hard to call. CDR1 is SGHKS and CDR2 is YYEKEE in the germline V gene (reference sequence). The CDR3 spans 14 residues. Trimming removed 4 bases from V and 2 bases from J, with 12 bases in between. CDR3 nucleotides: TGTGCCAGCAGCCCGATGTGGCAAAACACTGAAGCTTTCTTT. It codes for CASSPMWQNTEAFF.

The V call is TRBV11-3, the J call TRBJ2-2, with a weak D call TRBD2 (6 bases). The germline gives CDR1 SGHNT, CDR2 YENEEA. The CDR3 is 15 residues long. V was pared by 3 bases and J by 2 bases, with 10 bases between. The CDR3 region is CASSFVSGNTGELFF. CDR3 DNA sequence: TGTGCCAGCAGCTTCGTTAGCGGAAACACCGGGGAGCTGTTTTTT. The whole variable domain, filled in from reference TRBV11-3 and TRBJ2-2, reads EAGVVQSPRYKIIEKKQPVAFWCNPISGHNTLYWYLQNLGQGPELLIRYENEEAVDDSQLPKDRFSAERLKGVDSTLKIQPAELGDSAVYLCASSFVSGNTGELFFGEGSRLTVL.

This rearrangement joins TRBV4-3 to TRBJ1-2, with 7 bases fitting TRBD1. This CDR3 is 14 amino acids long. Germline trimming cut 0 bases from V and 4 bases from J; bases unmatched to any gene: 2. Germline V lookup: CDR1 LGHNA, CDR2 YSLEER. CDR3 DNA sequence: TGCGCCAGCAGCCAAGAGGGACAGTTCTATGGCTACACCTTC. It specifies CASSQEGQFYGYTF.

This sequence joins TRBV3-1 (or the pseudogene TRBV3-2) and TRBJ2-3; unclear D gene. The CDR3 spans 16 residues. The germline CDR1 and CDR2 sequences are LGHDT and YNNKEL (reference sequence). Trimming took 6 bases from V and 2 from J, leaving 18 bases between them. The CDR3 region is CASSPKSGPNTDTQYF. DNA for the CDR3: TGTGCCAGCAGTCCGAAGAGTGGTCCCAACACAGATACGCAGTATTTT.

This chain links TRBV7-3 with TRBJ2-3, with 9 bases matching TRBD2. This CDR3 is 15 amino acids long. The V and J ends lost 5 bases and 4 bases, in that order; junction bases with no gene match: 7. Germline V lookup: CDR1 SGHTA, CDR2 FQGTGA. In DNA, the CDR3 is TGTGCCAGCAGCCAAAGGACTAGCGTCGCAGATACGCAGTATTTT. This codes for CASSQRTSVADTQYF.

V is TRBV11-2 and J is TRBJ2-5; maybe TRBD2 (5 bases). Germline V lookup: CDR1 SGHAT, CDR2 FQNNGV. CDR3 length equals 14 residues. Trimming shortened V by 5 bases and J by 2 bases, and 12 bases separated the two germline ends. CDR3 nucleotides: TGTGCCAGCAGCCCCCAAAGCGGTCAAGAGACCCAGTACTTC. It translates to CASSPQSGQETQYF.

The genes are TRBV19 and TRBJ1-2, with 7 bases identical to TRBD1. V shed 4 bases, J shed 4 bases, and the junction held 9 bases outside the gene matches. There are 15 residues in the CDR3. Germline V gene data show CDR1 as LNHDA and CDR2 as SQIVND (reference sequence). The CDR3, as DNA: TGTGCCAGTAGTAAGACCCTAGGGGGCGGCTATGGCTACACCTTC. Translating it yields CASSKTLGGGYGYTF.

The CDR3 sequence: CASSDRTGDLNYGYTF. The CDR3 nucleotides are TGTGCCAGCAGCGACAGGACAGGGGACCTCAACTATGGCTACACCTTC. The V and J genes are TRBV9 and TRBJ1-2; the match to TRBD1 covers 9 bases. This CDR3 spans 16 amino acids. Trimming cost V 3 bases and J 2 bases; bases outside gene matches: 8. Germline values: CDR1 SGDLS, CDR2 YYNGEE.